This TCR beta chain was recovered during a study of multiple sclerosis patients with progressive multifocal leukoencephalopathy. On the study more broadly: The control group, sampled over time, had multiple sclerosis, received natalizumab and did not develop PML.

Sequencing was at survey level. Assay: immunoSEQ multiplex PCR; the TCRdb copy retains only in-frame clones and omits some. The sample lists under 40,000 clones; 92% were seen once. Documented time point: before natalizumab initiation. CDR1 is SGHTS and CDR2 is YDEGEE in the germline V gene. The CDR3 contains 13 residues. V lost 4 bases to trimming and J lost 5 bases; unmatched junction nucleotides: 2. Findings and limits, study-wide: Most PML patients had lower entropy, suggesting less diverse TRB repertoires. Whether JC virus or general immunocompromise explains the findings remained unclear.

Points on this clone: Its cognate antigen is unknown.

The sequence was collected from a man aged 30 to 45 with multiple sclerosis. Input material: PBMCs. The rearrangement joins TRBV5-8 to TRBJ1-4; TRBD1 matches at 7 bases. Here the CDR3 reads CASSRDSNEKLFF. CDR3 nucleotide sequence: TGTGCCAGCAGCCGGGACAGCAATGAAAAACTGTTTTTT.